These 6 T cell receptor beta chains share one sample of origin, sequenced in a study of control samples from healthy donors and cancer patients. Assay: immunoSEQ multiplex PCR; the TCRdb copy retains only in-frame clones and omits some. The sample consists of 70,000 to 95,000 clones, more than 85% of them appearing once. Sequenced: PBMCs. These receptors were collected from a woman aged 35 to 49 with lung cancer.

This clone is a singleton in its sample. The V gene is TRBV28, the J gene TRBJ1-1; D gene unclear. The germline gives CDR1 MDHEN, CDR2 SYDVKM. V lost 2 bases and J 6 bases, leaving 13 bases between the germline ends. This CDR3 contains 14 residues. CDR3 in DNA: TGTGCCAGCAGTTTAGTTCGACAAGACCCTGAAGCTTTCTTT. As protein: CASSLVRQDPEAFF.

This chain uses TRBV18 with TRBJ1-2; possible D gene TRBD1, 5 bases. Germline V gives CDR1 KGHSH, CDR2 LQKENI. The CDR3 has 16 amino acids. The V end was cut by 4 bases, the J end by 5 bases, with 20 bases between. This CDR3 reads CASSLSPGPEQYGYTF. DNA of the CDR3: TGTGCCAGCTCACTTTCTCCGGGACCCGAACAATATGGCTACACCTTC.

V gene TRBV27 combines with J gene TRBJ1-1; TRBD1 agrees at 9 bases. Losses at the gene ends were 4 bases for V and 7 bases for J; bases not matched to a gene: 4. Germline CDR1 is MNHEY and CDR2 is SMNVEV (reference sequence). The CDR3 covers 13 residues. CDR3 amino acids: CASSWTGASEAFF. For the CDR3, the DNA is TGTGCCAGCAGTTGGACAGGGGCTAGTGAAGCTTTCTTT.

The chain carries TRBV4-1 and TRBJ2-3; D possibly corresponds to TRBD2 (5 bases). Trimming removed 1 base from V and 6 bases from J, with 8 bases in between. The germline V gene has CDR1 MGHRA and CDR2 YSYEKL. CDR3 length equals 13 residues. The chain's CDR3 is CASSQGGSDTQYF. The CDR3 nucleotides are TGCGCCAGCAGCCAAGGAGGGTCGGATACGCAGTATTTT.

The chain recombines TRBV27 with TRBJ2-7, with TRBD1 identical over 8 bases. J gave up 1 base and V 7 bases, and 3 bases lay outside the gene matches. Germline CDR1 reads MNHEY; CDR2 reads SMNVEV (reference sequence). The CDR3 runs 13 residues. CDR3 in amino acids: CASTGQGSYEQYF. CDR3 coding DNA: TGTGCCAGCACCGGACAGGGTTCCTACGAGCAGTACTTC.

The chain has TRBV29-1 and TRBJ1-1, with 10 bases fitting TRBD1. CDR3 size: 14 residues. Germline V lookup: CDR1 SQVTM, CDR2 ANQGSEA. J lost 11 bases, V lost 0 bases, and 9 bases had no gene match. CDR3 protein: CSVEDPGQGWSAFF. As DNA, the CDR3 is TGCAGCGTTGAAGATCCGGGACAGGGGTGGTCGGCTTTCTTT.